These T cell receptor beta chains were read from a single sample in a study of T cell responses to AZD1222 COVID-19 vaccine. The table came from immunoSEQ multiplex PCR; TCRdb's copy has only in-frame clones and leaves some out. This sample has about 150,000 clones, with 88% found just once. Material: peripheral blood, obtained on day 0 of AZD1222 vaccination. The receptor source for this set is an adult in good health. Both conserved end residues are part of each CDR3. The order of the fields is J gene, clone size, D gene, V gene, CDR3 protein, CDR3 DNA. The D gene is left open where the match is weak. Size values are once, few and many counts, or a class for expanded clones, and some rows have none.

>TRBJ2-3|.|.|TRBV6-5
CASSRTARPGDTQYF
TGTGCCAGCAGCCGGACAGCACGCCCAGGAGATACGCAGTATTTT
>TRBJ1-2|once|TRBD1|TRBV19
CASNTGGYGYTF
TGTGCCAGTAATACAGGGGGATATGGCTACACCTTC
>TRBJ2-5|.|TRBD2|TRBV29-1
CSVEPELAGQETQYF
TGCAGCGTTGAGCCAGAACTAGCGGGGCAAGAGACCCAGTACTTC
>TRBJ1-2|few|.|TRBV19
CASYDKGQTKTSNYGYTF
TGTGCCAGTTACGACAAAGGACAGACGAAAACCTCTAACTATGGCTACACCTTC
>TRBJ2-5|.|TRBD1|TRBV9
CASSVVPWAGGQETQYF
TGTGCCAGCAGCGTAGTCCCATGGGCAGGGGGCCAAGAGACCCAGTACTTC
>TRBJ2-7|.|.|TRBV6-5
CASSSGTPSYEQYF
TGTGCCAGCAGTTCCGGGACGCCCTCCTACGAGCAGTACTTC
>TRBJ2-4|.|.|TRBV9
CASSPKNIQYF
TGTGCCAGCAGCCCCAAAAACATTCAGTACTTC
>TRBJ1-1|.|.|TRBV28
CASNRVLNTEAFF
TGTGCCAGTAACAGGGTCCTCAACACTGAAGCTTTCTTT
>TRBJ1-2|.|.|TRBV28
CASGSLRAGYTF
TGTGCCAGCGGGTCATTGAGGGCTGGCTACACCTTC
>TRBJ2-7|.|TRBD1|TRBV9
CASSLGQGATEQYF
TGTGCCAGCAGCCTAGGACAGGGGGCTACCGAGCAGTACTTC
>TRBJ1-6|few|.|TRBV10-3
CAISGIGNSPLHF
TGTGCCATCAGTGGCATTGGAAATTCACCCCTCCACTTT
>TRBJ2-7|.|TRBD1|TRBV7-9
CASSGQGIDEQYF
TGTGCCAGCAGCGGACAGGGGATCGACGAGCAGTACTTC
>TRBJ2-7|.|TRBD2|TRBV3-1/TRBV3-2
CASSPAGVEQYF
TGTGCCAGCAGTCCAGCGGGGGTCGAGCAGTACTTC
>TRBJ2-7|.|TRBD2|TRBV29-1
CSVGAGGYEQYF
TGCAGCGTTGGGGCGGGGGGATACGAGCAGTACTTC
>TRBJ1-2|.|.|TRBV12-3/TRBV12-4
CASSLVGAFGYTF
TGTGCCAGCAGTTTAGTGGGGGCGTTTGGCTACACCTTC
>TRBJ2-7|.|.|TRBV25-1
CASSELGGGEQYF
TGTGCCAGCAGTGAATTAGGAGGAGGTGAGCAGTACTTC
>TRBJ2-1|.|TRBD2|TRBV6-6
CASRPLAGRGDNEQFF
TGTGCCAGCAGACCTCTAGCGGGGAGGGGGGACAATGAGCAGTTCTTC
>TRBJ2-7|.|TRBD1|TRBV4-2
CASSQVGTGTGEQYF
TGTGCCAGCAGCCAAGTAGGGACAGGGACCGGCGAGCAGTACTTC
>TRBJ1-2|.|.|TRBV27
CASSFRDNRGYTF
TGTGCCAGCAGTTTCCGGGACAATCGAGGCTACACCTTC
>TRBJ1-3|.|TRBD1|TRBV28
CASRGTGSGNTIYF
TGTGCCAGCAGAGGGACAGGCTCTGGAAACACCATATATTTT